This T cell receptor beta chain originates from a study of regulatory T cells in long-lasting Graves disease. According to the study, TCR beta libraries were built with iRepertoire HTBI primers and CDR3-region Arm-PCR. TCRdb analysed the multiplex PCR reads with MiXCR anew, one entry per CDR3 protein. The table shows approximately 470,000 distinct CDR3 sequences, with about 16% occurring only once. Stated time point: newly diagnosed GD, antithyroid drugs for less than 3 months. PBMCs were the source of the RNA used for TCR sequencing. Patients all came to the study from an endocrinology department in Xi'an, China. Deletions cut 0 bases from V and 0 bases from J, with 8 bases between. Per the germline V gene, CDR1 is SGHKS and CDR2 is YYEKEE (reference sequence). The CDR3 loop spans 15 amino acids. This clonotype was observed many times. This sample also appeared in a second study, on T cells in Graves' hyperthyroidism and ophthalmopathy. That investigation notes: Blood also showed most of the thyroid clonotypes that were expanded above 0.001. Prediction of ophthalmopathy progression came a median roughly 6.6 months pre-onset.

The sample was peripheral blood mononuclear cells (PBMCs), taken at new diagnosis, from a patient treated with antithyroid drugs. This clonotype was sampled from a middle-aged man with Graves disease. This rearrangement joins TRBV5-5 to TRBJ2-3; D not certain. The CDR3 loop is CASSLAQLSTDTQYF. The CDR3 nucleotides are TGTGCCAGCAGCTTGGCACAGTTGAGCACAGATACGCAGTATTTT.